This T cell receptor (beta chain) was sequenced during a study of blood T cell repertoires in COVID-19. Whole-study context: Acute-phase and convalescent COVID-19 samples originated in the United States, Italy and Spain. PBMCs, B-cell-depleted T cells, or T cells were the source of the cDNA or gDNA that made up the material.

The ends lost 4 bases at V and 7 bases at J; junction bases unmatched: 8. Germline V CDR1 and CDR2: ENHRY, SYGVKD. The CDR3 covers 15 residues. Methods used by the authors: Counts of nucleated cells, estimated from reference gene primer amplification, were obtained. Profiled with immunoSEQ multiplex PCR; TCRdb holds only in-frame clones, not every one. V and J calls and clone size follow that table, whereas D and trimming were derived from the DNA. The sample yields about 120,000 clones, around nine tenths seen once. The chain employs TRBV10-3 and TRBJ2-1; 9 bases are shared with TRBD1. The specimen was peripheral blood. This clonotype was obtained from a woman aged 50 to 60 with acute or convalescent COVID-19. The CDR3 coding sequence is TGTGCCATCAGTGTTAAGGGGACAGGGCAGAATGAGCAGTTCTTC. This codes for CAISVKGTGQNEQFF.